Below are 32 T cell receptor beta chains sequenced from a single sample in a study of Ad26.COV2.S vaccination and SARS-CoV-2 variants. Assay used: immunoSEQ multiplex PCR; TCRdb lists only in-frame clones, some missing. The repertoire consists of 300,000 to 400,000 clones, with around nine tenths occurring once and the leading ten covering more than 3%. Specified treatment: 15 to 20 received Ad26.COV2.S at low or high dose, single or two shots; several received placebo; per-sample allocation not given. The samples were gathered on day 63 after the first injection of vaccine or placebo. Sequenced here: peripheral blood, sampled in a trial of Ad26.COV2.S vaccine versus placebo. Receptors were obtained from a person aged 18-65 years who received the Ad26.COV2.S COVID-19 vaccine or a placebo.

J is TRBJ2-7 and V is TRBV3-1 (or the pseudogene TRBV3-2), with 11 nucleotides matching TRBD1. Germline loops: CDR1 LGHDT, CDR2 YNNKEL (reference sequence). V lost 6 bases and J lost 7; bases outside the gene matches: 8. This CDR3 is 14 amino acids long. The CDR3: CASRPGTGGREQYF. DNA of the CDR3: TGTGCCAGCAGACCCGGGACAGGGGGACGGGAGCAGTACTTC.

Comment on this clone: The sample holds other DNA sequences that translate to the same CDR3. The V call is TRBV12-3 or TRBV12-4, the J call TRBJ2-7, with D possibly being TRBD2 (6 bases). Trimming took 3 bases from V and 0 from J, leaving 6 bases between them. The length of the CDR3 is 13 residues. CDR3 sequence (DNA): TGTGCCAGCAGTTTCGGGAGCTCCTACGAGCAGTACTTC. Its translation is CASSFGSSYEQYF.

The chain joins TRBV9 to TRBJ2-1; 8 bases line up with TRBD2. The CDR3 contains 15 residues. Germline V gives CDR1 SGDLS, CDR2 YYNGEE. V dropped 3 bases and J dropped 8; count of bases not matched to a gene: 10. The CDR3 protein is CASSATGGPKDEQFF. Written as DNA, the CDR3 is TGTGCCAGCAGCGCCACGGGGGGGCCTAAGGATGAGCAGTTCTTC.

The V gene is TRBV5-1, the J gene TRBJ2-5; 16 nucleotides line up with TRBD2. CDR1 is SGHRS and CDR2 is YFSETQ in the germline V gene. With 4 bases clipped from V and 4 bases from J, the junction kept 4 bases outside the gene matches. The CDR3 runs 16 residues. The CDR3 DNA is TGCGCCAGCAGCGGGACTAGCGGGGGGGACGGAGAGACCCAGTACTTC. Residues: CASSGTSGGDGETQYF.

This clone was seen only a few times. The J gene is TRBJ1-1, the V gene TRBV19; the match to TRBD1 covers 10 bases. V was pared by 5 bases and J by 10 bases, with 7 bases of the junction left unmatched. The germline V gene encodes CDR1 LNHDA and CDR2 SQIVND (reference sequence). The CDR3 loop spans 13 amino acids. The CDR3, as DNA: TGTGCCAGTAGTTTAAACCGGGACAGGGGAGCTTTCTTT. This codes for CASSLNRDRGAFF.

V usage is TRBV6-6 and J usage is TRBJ1-2; D uncertain. Germline V lookup: CDR1 MNHNY, CDR2 SVGAGI (reference sequence). Between the trimmed V and J ends, which lost 5 bases and 4 bases, there was a span of 11 bases. The CDR3 spans 13 residues. The CDR3 loop is CASSRLLGYGYTF. CDR3 nucleotides: TGTGCCAGCAGTCGCCTCTTGGGCTATGGCTACACCTTC.

The chain links TRBV7-3 to TRBJ2-1; 10 bases are a match to TRBD1. V shed 4 bases and J 6 bases; nucleotides not matched to a gene: 0. Germline lookup yields CDR1 SGHTA and CDR2 FQGTGA. The CDR3 is 13 residues long. The CDR3 DNA reads as TGTGCCAGCAGCTGGACAGGGGGCAATGAGCAGTTCTTC. Encoded protein: CASSWTGGNEQFF. The whole variable domain, remainder taken from reference TRBV7-3 and TRBJ2-1, is GAGVSQTPSNKVTEKGKYVELRCDPISGHTALYWYRQSLGQGPEFLIYFQGTGAADDSGLPNDRFFAVRPEGSVSTLKIQRTERGDSAVYLCASSWTGGNEQFFGPGTRLTVL.

The rearrangement joins TRBV5-4 to TRBJ1-1; 7 bases line up with TRBD1. V dropped 0 bases and J dropped 1; count of bases not matched to a gene: 9. Germline V gives CDR1 SGHNT, CDR2 YYREEE (reference sequence). There are 17 residues in the CDR3. The CDR3 nucleotides are TGTGCCAGCAGCTTGGAAAGGGGGCTATTCGGGAACACTGAAGCTTTCTTT. This gives the protein CASSLERGLFGNTEAFF.

CDR3 in DNA: TGTGCCAGCAGTGAACAGAATAGCAATCAGCCCCAGCATTTT. This translates into CASSEQNSNQPQHF. This chain connects TRBV2 to TRBJ1-5; D is ambiguous. CDR1 SNHLY and CDR2 FYNNEI come from the germline V gene. CDR3 length: 14 residues. Deletions cut 2 bases from V and 0 bases from J, with 5 bases between. Full variable domain (outside the CDR3, taken from reference TRBV2 and TRBJ1-5): EPEVTQTPSHQVTQMGQEVILRCVPISNHLYFYWYRQILGQKVEFLVSFYNNEISEKSEIFDDQFSVERPDGSNFTLKIRSTKLEDSAMYFCASSEQNSNQPQHFGDGTRLSIL.

V gene TRBV7-2 combines with J gene TRBJ1-2, with D unresolved. Germline loops: CDR1 SGHTA, CDR2 FQGNSA. CDR3 length equals 15 residues. V dropped 1 base and J dropped 1 base, with 10 bases sitting between them. As DNA, the CDR3 is TGTGCCAGCAGCTTAGATTTCCGGGGTAACTATGGCTACACCTTC. This encodes CASSLDFRGNYGYTF.

V is TRBV27 and J is TRBJ2-5, with 7 positions matching TRBD2. The CDR3 length is 16 residues. Germline-derived CDR1 and CDR2 are MNHEY and SMNVEV (reference sequence). J lost 0 bases, V lost 5 bases, and 9 bases had no gene match. The CDR3 bases are TGTGCCAGCAGTGGGATTGGGGAGGGGTACCAAGAGACCCAGTACTTC. As protein: CASSGIGEGYQETQYF.

J is TRBJ2-6 and V is TRBV30; 9 bases align to TRBD1. The CDR3 length is 16 residues. Germline V gene data show CDR1 as GTSNPN and CDR2 as SVGIG (reference sequence). The V gene end was trimmed by 2 bases and the J gene end by 0 bases; junction bases not matched to a gene: 2. CDR3 DNA: TGTGCCTGGAGTTTGACAGGGGGCTCTGGGGCCAACGTCCTGACTTTC. Protein product: CAWSLTGGSGANVLTF.

This clone was seen only once. This chain joins TRBV7-2 and TRBJ2-1, with TRBD2 as a possible D gene (6 bases). The germline V gene encodes CDR1 SGHTA and CDR2 FQGNSA. V was trimmed by 2 bases and J by 8 bases, leaving 13 bases between them. This CDR3 comprises 14 residues. This CDR3 is CASSLYLWRDEQFF. The CDR3 bases are TGTGCCAGCAGCTTATATTTGTGGAGGGATGAGCAGTTCTTC.

This clone was picked up one time. The chain is built from TRBV11-3 and TRBJ2-2; TRBD1 agrees at 8 bases. The germline V gene encodes CDR1 SGHNT and CDR2 YENEEA. This CDR3 has 17 residues. J gave up 3 bases and V 5 bases, and 11 bases lay outside the gene matches. The CDR3: CASSTTADRVYTGELFF. CDR3 DNA: TGTGCCAGCAGCACAACTGCGGACAGGGTGTACACCGGGGAGCTGTTTTTT.

The chain employs TRBV6-5 and TRBJ1-1; 10 bases agree with TRBD1. Trimming took 4 bases from V and 7 from J; bases not matched to a gene: 9. The CDR3 contains 15 residues. Germline CDR1 MNHEY, CDR2 SVGAGI. CDR3 nucleotides: TGTGCCAGCAGTTGGGACAGGGGATACACTGTTGAAGCTTTCTTT. Translated: CASSWDRGYTVEAFF.

This rearrangement joins TRBV2 to TRBJ1-2; no firm D call. There are 14 residues in the CDR3. Trimming cost V 0 bases and J 8 bases, with 13 bases left between them. CDR1 and CDR2 (germline): SNHLY, FYNNEI. The chain's CDR3 is CASSEALQKAGYTF. CDR3 nucleotides: TGTGCCAGCAGTGAAGCCCTACAAAAAGCCGGCTACACCTTC.

V usage is TRBV7-6 and J usage is TRBJ2-1, with TRBD2 as a possible D gene (7 bases). From germline, CDR1 is SGHVS and CDR2 FNYEAQ. The CDR3 sequence is 17 residues long. V dropped 5 bases and J dropped 3 bases, with 20 bases sitting between them. The CDR3 coding sequence is TGTGCCAGCAGCCCCGGGGTGGGGGGGGCTTACTACAATGAGCAGTTCTTC. It codes for CASSPGVGGAYYNEQFF.

The rearrangement links TRBV19 to TRBJ2-5; TRBD2 might be the D (6 bases). V dropped 3 bases and J dropped 2 bases, with 13 bases sitting between them. Germline-derived CDR1 and CDR2 are LNHDA and SQIVND (reference sequence). This CDR3 is 15 amino acids long. As DNA, the CDR3 is TGTGCCAGTAGTATTGGGACTTCACGACAAGAGACCCAGTACTTC. This sequence encodes CASSIGTSRQETQYF.

The V gene is TRBV7-9, the J gene TRBJ1-1; D unresolved. CDR3 length: 15 residues. Trimming removed 1 base at V and 2 bases at J, with 11 bases between. Germline CDR1 and CDR2: SEHNR and FQNEAQ (reference sequence). This CDR3 reads CASSLEIQTNTEAFF. CDR3 coding DNA: TGTGCCAGCAGCTTAGAAATCCAGACTAACACTGAAGCTTTCTTT.

This clone turned up a few times. The sample has other DNA sequences that encode this CDR3 too. This chain links TRBV12-3 or TRBV12-4 with TRBJ1-2; 9 nucleotides match TRBD1. After removal of 5 bases from V and 8 bases from J, the junction contained 6 bases not matched to a gene. The CDR3 spans 13 residues. The CDR3 region is CASSHRGRGGYTF. The CDR3 coding sequence is TGTGCCAGCAGTCACAGGGGGCGGGGGGGCTACACCTTC.

The chain carries TRBV30 and TRBJ1-2, with 8 positions matching TRBD1. The V and J ends lost 3 bases and 4 bases, in that order; junction bases with no gene match: 7. Germline CDR1 reads GTSNPN; CDR2 reads SVGIG (reference sequence). The CDR3 is 14 amino acids. In nucleotides, the CDR3 is TGTGCCTGGAGCAGGACAGGGCCTTCCTATGGCTACACCTTC. This codes for CAWSRTGPSYGYTF.

The J gene is TRBJ1-5, the V gene TRBV7-2; D unclear. The ends were cut back, 3 bases at V and 3 bases at J, with 12 bases in the middle. This CDR3 region has 15 residues. Germline CDR1 SGHTA, CDR2 FQGNSA. This chain's CDR3 is CASSFASGYNQPQHF. For the CDR3, the DNA is TGTGCCAGCAGCTTCGCTTCCGGGTACAATCAGCCCCAGCATTTT.

The CDR3 DNA reads as TGTGCCTGGAGTCGGGACAGTGGCTACACCTTC. It codes for CAWSRDSGYTF. This sequence joins TRBV30 and TRBJ1-2; TRBD1 aligns across 7 bases. V shed 2 bases and J 7 bases; nucleotides not matched to a gene: 1. This CDR3 is 11 amino acids long. Germline CDR1 is GTSNPN and CDR2 is SVGIG (reference sequence).

The rearrangement links TRBV6-2 or TRBV6-3 to TRBJ2-5; maybe TRBD2 (7 bases). Germline loops: CDR1 MNHEY, CDR2 SVGEGT. Trimming stripped 6 bases from V and 2 bases from J, with 19 bases between. This CDR3 region has 16 residues. CDR3 bases: TGTGCCAGCAGCCAATCCCAGGGGAGGGTGCAAGAGACCCAGTACTTC. Translation: CASSQSQGRVQETQYF.

J is TRBJ2-7 and V is TRBV30, with D perhaps being TRBD1 or TRBD2 (6 bases each). Between the trimmed V and J ends, which lost 3 bases and 6 bases, there was a span of 12 bases. Germline V gene lookup returns CDR1 GTSNPN and CDR2 SVGIG (reference sequence). This CDR3 comprises 12 residues. CDR3 nucleotides: TGTGCCTGGAGCAAGGGGGGACGCGAGCAGTACTTC. Translating it yields CAWSKGGREQYF.

This chain links TRBV19 with TRBJ2-3; D tentatively reads TRBD1 or TRBD2 (5 bases each). The CDR3 length is 14 residues. The ends were cut back, 9 bases at V and 5 bases at J, with 18 bases in the middle. Germline CDR1 and CDR2: LNHDA and SQIVND (reference sequence). The CDR3 protein is CASLDSGREDTQYF. The CDR3 DNA reads TGTGCCAGCCTAGACAGTGGACGGGAAGATACGCAGTATTTT.

The CDR3, as DNA: TGTGCCACCAGCAGGAGCGGAGGCGATACGCAGTATTTT. Amino acid sequence: CATSRSGGDTQYF. This chain links TRBV15 with TRBJ2-3; possible D gene TRBD2, 5 bases. The CDR3 is 13 amino acids. Germline lookup yields CDR1 LNHNV and CDR2 YYDKDF (reference sequence). Trimming pared 3 bases from V and 6 bases from J, leaving 10 bases between.

The DNA for the CDR3 is TGTGCCAGCAGACCTTCTAGCGGGGGGACCACAGATACGCAGTATTTT. Amino acids: CASRPSSGGTTDTQYF. The chain recombines TRBV6-6 with TRBJ2-3, with 11 bases that match TRBD2. J was trimmed by 2 bases and V by 6 bases; bases with no gene match: 7. CDR1 and CDR2 from the germline V gene are MNHNY and SVGAGI (reference sequence). The CDR3 totals 16 residues.

J is TRBJ2-1 and V is TRBV4-1; 8 bases fit TRBD2. This CDR3 is 18 amino acids long. Trimming took 0 bases from V and 5 from J; bases not matched to a gene: 12. Per the germline V gene, CDR1 is MGHRA and CDR2 is YSYEKL. The CDR3 here is CASSQDRLAGGPNNEQFF. In DNA, the CDR3 is TGCGCCAGCAGCCAAGACCGCCTGGCGGGGGGACCAAACAATGAGCAGTTCTTC.

The chain links TRBV10-3 to TRBJ1-2; D is unresolved. The V gene lost 0 bases and the J gene lost 1 base, with 12 bases spanning the gap. This CDR3 has 16 amino acids. The germline V gene has CDR1 ENHRY and CDR2 SYGVKD. CDR3 coding DNA: TGTGCCATCAGTGAGTCCGGTGGTAGGTTTAACTATGGCTACACCTTC. This gives the protein CAISESGGRFNYGYTF.

In nucleotides, the CDR3 is TGTGCCAGCAGAGATAGCGGGGTCCTCTCCTACGAGCAGTACTTC. Translated: CASRDSGVLSYEQYF. The chain carries TRBV6-5 and TRBJ2-7, with 8 bases lining up with TRBD2. The CDR3 consists of 15 residues. CDR1 is MNHEY, CDR2 SVGAGI, per germline. V shed 6 bases and J 0 bases; nucleotides not matched to a gene: 7.

The chain joins TRBV24-1 to TRBJ2-1, with 7 bases identical to TRBD2. The germline V gene has CDR1 KGHDR and CDR2 SFDVKD. This CDR3 comprises 13 residues. Trimming took 2 bases from V and 8 from J; bases not matched to a gene: 2. The CDR3 DNA follows: TGTGCCACCAGTGATTGGGGGGGGGATGAGCAGTTCTTC. Translated, it gives CATSDWGGDEQFF.